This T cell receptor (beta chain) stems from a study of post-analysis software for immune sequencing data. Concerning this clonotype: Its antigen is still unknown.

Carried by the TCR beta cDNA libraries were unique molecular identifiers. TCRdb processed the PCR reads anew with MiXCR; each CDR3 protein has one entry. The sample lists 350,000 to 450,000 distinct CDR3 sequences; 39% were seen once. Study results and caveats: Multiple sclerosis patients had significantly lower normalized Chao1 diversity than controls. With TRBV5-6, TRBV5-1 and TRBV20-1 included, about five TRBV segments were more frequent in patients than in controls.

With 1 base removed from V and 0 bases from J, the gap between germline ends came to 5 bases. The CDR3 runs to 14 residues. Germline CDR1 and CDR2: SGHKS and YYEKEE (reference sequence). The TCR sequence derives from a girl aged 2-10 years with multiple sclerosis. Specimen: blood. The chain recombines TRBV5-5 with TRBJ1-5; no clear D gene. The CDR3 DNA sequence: TGTGCCAGCAGCTTGCAATATAGCAATCAGCCCCAGCATTTT. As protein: CASSLQYSNQPQHF.